Following are 32 T cell receptor beta chains from one sample sequenced in a study of blood T cell repertoires in COVID-19. Sequencing was performed with immunoSEQ multiplex PCR; in TCRdb, only in-frame clones are kept and a portion is missing. This sample has roughly 400,000 clones, with approximately 91% found just once. Sequences were obtained from PBMCs or T cells enriched from blood (not recorded which). The source of these receptors is a woman between 40 and 50 years old with acute COVID-19.

The J gene is TRBJ1-5, the V gene TRBV7-8; D unresolved. Between the trimmed V and J ends, which lost 8 bases and 0 bases, there was a span of 8 bases. CDR1 and CDR2 from the germline V gene are SGHVS and FQNEAQ. The CDR3 totals 13 residues. The DNA for the CDR3 is TGTGCCAGCCGGGGTTATAGCAATCAGCCCCAGCATTTT. This codes for CASRGYSNQPQHF.

This chain links TRBV7-9 with TRBJ2-2; 10 bases map to TRBD1. Germline-derived CDR1 and CDR2 are SEHNR and FQNEAQ (reference sequence). The CDR3 has 16 residues. With V trimmed by 5 bases and J by 5 bases, 8 bases remained unmatched. CDR3 loop: CASSDRGTGVTGELFF. The CDR3 DNA is TGTGCCAGCAGCGACAGAGGGACAGGGGTGACCGGGGAGCTGTTTTTT.

The CDR3 DNA reads TGTGCCAGCAAGCCAGGGGATGTAACTAATGAAAAACTGTTTTTT. Translated, it gives CASKPGDVTNEKLFF. This rearrangement joins TRBV6-5 to TRBJ1-4; possibly TRBD1 for D (6 bases). The CDR3 loop spans 15 amino acids. CDR1 is MNHEY and CDR2 is SVGAGI in the germline V gene. V dropped 7 bases and J dropped 1 base, with 13 bases sitting between them.

This clone was counted a single time. This chain connects TRBV2 to TRBJ2-5; 7 positions agree with TRBD1. The J segment lost 5 bases and the V segment lost 8 bases, leaving 5 bases of the junction unmatched. The germline V gene encodes CDR1 SNHLY and CDR2 FYNNEI. The CDR3 runs to 12 residues. This chain's CDR3 is CASGQGVETQYF. The CDR3 DNA sequence: TGTGCCAGCGGGCAGGGGGTTGAGACCCAGTACTTC.

This rearrangement joins TRBV3-1 (or the pseudogene TRBV3-2) to TRBJ2-3; 7 bases match TRBD1. This CDR3 is built from 17 residues. Germline assignment: CDR1 LGHDT and CDR2 YNNKEL (reference sequence). Trimming at V came to 3 bases and at J to 1 base, leaving 10 bases not matched to a gene. The DNA of the CDR3 is TGTGCCAGCAGCCACGAGACAGGGACCTCACGCACAGATACGCAGTATTTT. It encodes CASSHETGTSRTDTQYF.

The chain has TRBV30 and TRBJ1-1; no reliable D call. V was cut by 0 bases and J by 3 bases, with 11 bases left in between. From germline, CDR1 is GTSNPN and CDR2 SVGIG (reference sequence). This CDR3 is built from 14 residues. The chain's CDR3 is CAWSVYIGDTEAFF. The CDR3 nucleotides read TGTGCCTGGAGTGTGTATATCGGGGACACTGAAGCTTTCTTT.

This rearrangement joins TRBV4-1 to TRBJ2-7, with a tentative D call TRBD2 (5 bases). The CDR3 totals 14 residues. Germline V gene sequence: CDR1 MGHRA, CDR2 YSYEKL. Trimming stripped 1 base from V and 3 bases from J, with 10 bases between. The CDR3 spells CASSQGTRDYEQYF. The CDR3 nucleotides are TGCGCCAGCAGCCAAGGGACTCGTGACTACGAGCAGTACTTC.

V usage is TRBV4-1 and J usage is TRBJ1-3; 7 bases fit TRBD1. CDR1 and CDR2 from the germline V gene are MGHRA and YSYEKL. The V and J ends lost 4 bases and 1 base, in that order; junction bases with no gene match: 1. CDR3 length: 14 amino acids. The CDR3 DNA follows: TGCGCCAGCAGCCCAGGGGGATCTGGAAACACCATATATTTT. This gives the protein CASSPGGSGNTIYF.

As concerns this clone: The junction departs from the called germline gene at one end, perhaps through a read error. The rearrangement uses TRBV15 and TRBJ2-5; no reliable D call. Germline CDR1 is LNHNV and CDR2 is YYDKDF (reference sequence). The CDR3 spans 17 residues. In DNA, the CDR3 is TGTGCCACCAGCAGAGATTACTCTGCAACAGATCAAGAGTCCCAGTACTTC. Translated: CATSRDYSATDQESQYF.

The gene calls are TRBV30 and TRBJ1-1; 9 positions agree with TRBD1. J was trimmed by 3 bases and V by 2 bases; bases with no gene match: 7. The length of the CDR3 is 15 residues. Germline lookup yields CDR1 GTSNPN and CDR2 SVGIG (reference sequence). The DNA for the CDR3 is TGTGCCTGGAGTCCCTGGGACAGGGCCTACACTGAAGCTTTCTTT. This sequence encodes CAWSPWDRAYTEAFF.

This chain connects TRBV18 to TRBJ2-5, with D perhaps TRBD2 (5 bases). Germline CDR1 reads KGHSH; CDR2 reads LQKENI. The CDR3 is made up of 15 amino acids. Trimming removed 0 bases at V and 5 bases at J, with 13 bases between. CDR3 amino acids: CASSPPSQPGETQYF. As DNA, the CDR3 is TGTGCCAGCTCACCACCATCCCAGCCGGGGGAGACCCAGTACTTC.

This clone was seen more than once but under ten times. This rearrangement joins TRBV18 to TRBJ1-1; 7 bases are a match to TRBD1. CDR3 size: 16 residues. After removal of 3 bases from V and 0 bases from J, the junction contained 7 bases not matched to a gene. CDR1 and CDR2 from the germline V gene are KGHSH and LQKENI. CDR3 DNA sequence: TGTGCCAGCTCACCTCGACAGGGTGGGATGAACACTGAAGCTTTCTTT. It specifies CASSPRQGGMNTEAFF.

The V and J genes are TRBV29-1 and TRBJ2-7; the match to TRBD1 covers 7 bases. In germline, CDR1 is SQVTM, CDR2 ANQGSEA. With V trimmed by 4 bases and J by 3 bases, 6 bases remained unmatched. The CDR3 covers 13 residues. DNA for the CDR3: TGCAGCGTTGCGCCGACAGGGAACTACGAGCAGTACTTC. Translated, it gives CSVAPTGNYEQYF.

A single count supports this clone. The chain employs TRBV12-3 or TRBV12-4 and TRBJ1-5, with D maybe TRBD1 (5 bases). CDR3 length: 12 amino acids. With 6 bases removed from V and 4 bases from J, the gap between germline ends came to 7 bases. This CDR3 is CASRRQNQPQHF. The CDR3 nucleotides are TGTGCCAGCAGGCGACAGAATCAGCCCCAGCATTTT.

The rearrangement uses TRBV30 and TRBJ1-1; 9 positions agree with TRBD1. The CDR3 runs 14 residues. Germline loops: CDR1 GTSNPN, CDR2 SVGIG (reference sequence). Trimming cost V 4 bases and J 5 bases; bases outside gene matches: 8. This chain's CDR3 is CAWKYRGLETEAFF. The CDR3 region has the DNA TGTGCCTGGAAGTACAGGGGGCTTGAAACTGAAGCTTTCTTT. Filled out from reference TRBV30 and TRBJ1-1, the complete variable domain reads SQTIHQWPATLVQPVGSPLSLECTVEGTSNPNLYWYRQAAGRGLQLLFYSVGIGQISSEVPQNLSASRPQDRQFILSSKKLLLSDSGFYLCAWKYRGLETEAFFGQGTRLTVV.

This chain connects TRBV25-1 to TRBJ2-7; D is uncertain. V lost 2 bases to trimming and J lost 3 bases, with 11 bases between them. The CDR3 is 14 amino acids. CDR1 and CDR2 (germline): MGHDK, SYGVNS. The CDR3 DNA reads TGTGCCAGCAGTGAACCCGGTTCGATCTACGAGCAGTACTTC. Encoded protein: CASSEPGSIYEQYF.

The chain is built from TRBV30 and TRBJ1-1; D is ambiguous. This CDR3 is 14 amino acids long. Trimming pared 0 bases from V and 1 base from J, leaving 9 bases between. Germline V gene data show CDR1 as GTSNPN and CDR2 as SVGIG (reference sequence). The CDR3 spells CAWSVSGRNTEAFF. The CDR3 nucleotides read TGTGCCTGGAGTGTAAGCGGGAGGAACACTGAAGCTTTCTTT.

The chain recombines TRBV9 with TRBJ2-3, with TRBD1 identical over 10 bases. The germline V gene has CDR1 SGDLS and CDR2 YYNGEE. This CDR3 comprises 18 residues. With 4 bases clipped from V and 3 bases from J, the junction kept 14 bases outside the gene matches. CDR3 protein: CASSINPGGDRGTDTQYF. Here the CDR3 DNA reads TGTGCCAGCAGCATCAACCCGGGTGGGGACAGGGGAACAGATACGCAGTATTTT.

Concerning this clone: Other DNA sequences in the sample encode the same CDR3. The chain recombines TRBV5-1 with TRBJ2-6; no clear D gene. CDR1 is SGHRS, CDR2 YFSETQ, per germline. Trimming removed 0 bases from V and 0 bases from J, with 4 bases in between. The CDR3 has 15 amino acids. CDR3 region: CASSLGSSGANVLTF. In DNA, the CDR3 is TGCGCCAGCAGCTTGGGCAGCTCTGGGGCCAACGTCCTGACTTTC.

The V gene is TRBV6-5, the J gene TRBJ1-2; tentative D call: TRBD1 (6 bases). Germline loops: CDR1 MNHEY, CDR2 SVGAGI. CDR3 size: 12 residues. V dropped 7 bases and J dropped 8 bases, with 14 bases sitting between them. The CDR3: CASMRGAEGYTF. Written as DNA, the CDR3 is TGTGCCAGCATGCGGGGGGCGGAAGGCTACACCTTC.

As concerns this clone: Other nucleotide sequences from this sample produce the same CDR3. The CDR3 nucleotides read TGCGCCAGCAGTTTAGGAGTCTCTGGAAACACCATATATTTT. The encoded protein is CASSLGVSGNTIYF. The V call is TRBV5-1, the J call TRBJ1-3; D remains ambiguous. Germline values: CDR1 SGHRS, CDR2 YFSETQ. Trimming removed 5 bases at V and 0 bases at J, with 9 bases between. The length of the CDR3 is 14 residues.

J is TRBJ2-3 and V is TRBV18, with 10 positions matching TRBD2. With 4 bases clipped from V and 0 bases from J, the junction kept 1 base outside the gene matches. Looked up from germline, CDR1 is KGHSH and CDR2 is LQKENI. The CDR3 extends over 15 amino acids. The DNA of the CDR3 is TGTGCCAGCTCACGTAGCGGGGGGAGCACAGATACGCAGTATTTT. Protein: CASSRSGGSTDTQYF.

The chain recombines TRBV24-1 with TRBJ2-3; D is undetermined. Germline lookup yields CDR1 KGHDR and CDR2 SFDVKD. There are 16 residues in the CDR3. Trimming took 0 bases from V and 4 from J, leaving 13 bases between them. The CDR3 loop is CATSDLRQRDPDTQYF. In nucleotides, the CDR3 is TGTGCCACCAGTGATTTGCGTCAGCGTGATCCAGATACGCAGTATTTT.

This chain uses TRBV12-5 with TRBJ2-1; the D is unclear. The CDR3 is made up of 12 amino acids. The V end lost 1 base, the J end lost 9 bases, and 7 bases lay between the germline ends. Per the germline V gene, CDR1 is LGHNT and CDR2 is FRNRAP. The CDR3 sequence: CASGLAPSEQFF. CDR3 DNA: TGTGCTAGTGGTTTGGCTCCTAGTGAGCAGTTCTTC.

This chain connects TRBV5-1 to TRBJ2-7; D might be TRBD2 (7 bases). The V end was cut by 2 bases, the J end by 6 bases, with 15 bases between. Germline V lookup: CDR1 SGHRS, CDR2 YFSETQ. The CDR3 sequence is 14 residues long. DNA for the CDR3: TGCGCCAGCAGCTTAGCGGACCGGGGGGCCGAGCAGTACTTC. It encodes CASSLADRGAEQYF.

The chain links TRBV11-2 to TRBJ1-2; D perhaps matches TRBD1 (5 bases). The CDR3 is 14 amino acids. Trimming stripped 0 bases from V and 8 bases from J, with 13 bases between. The germline gives CDR1 SGHAT, CDR2 FQNNGV. The CDR3 loop reads CASSLEPGRGGYTF. The CDR3, as DNA: TGTGCCAGCAGCTTAGAGCCAGGACGGGGGGGCTACACCTTC. Full variable domain (remainder filled in from reference TRBV11-2 and TRBJ1-2): EAGVAQSPRYKIIEKRQSVAFWCNPISGHATLYWYQQILGQGPKLLIQFQNNGVVDDSQLPKDRFSAERLKGVDSTLKIQPAKLEDSAVYLCASSLEPGRGGYTFGSGTRLTVV.

This clone was detected a few times. The rearrangement uses TRBV6-5 and TRBJ1-1; 8 positions match TRBD1. With V trimmed by 8 bases and J by 1 base, 3 bases remained unmatched. This CDR3 has 13 amino acids. CDR1 and CDR2 (germline): MNHEY, SVGAGI. CDR3: CASGDRSNTEAFF. For the CDR3, the DNA is TGTGCCAGCGGGGACAGGTCGAACACTGAAGCTTTCTTT.

The chain is built from TRBV7-9 and TRBJ1-1, with D perhaps matching TRBD1 (5 bases). Germline CDR1 is SEHNR and CDR2 is FQNEAQ (reference sequence). V lost 0 bases and J 3 bases, leaving 8 bases between the germline ends. This CDR3 is built from 14 residues. In DNA, the CDR3 is TGTGCCAGCAGCTTAGCACGGGGGGACACTGAAGCTTTCTTT. Its translation is CASSLARGDTEAFF.

This rearrangement joins TRBV5-1 to TRBJ2-2, with TRBD2 matching 7 bases. Germline lookup yields CDR1 SGHRS and CDR2 YFSETQ. With 3 bases clipped from V and 0 bases from J, the junction kept 8 bases outside the gene matches. There are 17 residues in the CDR3. CDR3 in amino acids: CASSSPRDYANTGELFF. In DNA, the CDR3 is TGCGCCAGCAGCTCGCCCCGGGACTATGCGAACACCGGGGAGCTGTTTTTT.

The genes are TRBV11-3 and TRBJ1-6; D not resolved. CDR3 length: 13 residues. V was cut by 1 base and J by 8 bases, with 6 bases left in between. Germline-derived CDR1 and CDR2 are SGHNT and YENEEA. CDR3 region: CASSLAPDSPLHF. The CDR3 DNA follows: TGTGCCAGCAGCTTAGCCCCGGATTCACCCCTCCACTTT.

The chain has TRBV19 and TRBJ1-5, with no clear D. The CDR3 runs to 18 residues. Germline V gene lookup returns CDR1 LNHDA and CDR2 SQIVND (reference sequence). V was clipped by 5 bases and J by 7 bases, with 27 bases between them. The CDR3 loop reads CASSPKDLRRDGEQPQHF. The CDR3, as DNA: TGTGCCAGTAGTCCAAAGGATCTTAGACGGGATGGGGAGCAGCCCCAGCATTTT.

The chain combines TRBV5-4 with TRBJ2-3, with 16 bases that match TRBD2. This CDR3 has 18 residues. Trimming cost V 3 bases and J 7 bases; bases outside gene matches: 11. In germline, CDR1 is SGHNT, CDR2 YYREEE (reference sequence). The CDR3 loop is CASSSAGTSGGAVHTQYF. DNA of the CDR3: TGTGCCAGCAGCTCCGCCGGGACTAGCGGGGGGGCGGTGCATACGCAGTATTTT.